A selection of T cell receptor beta chains follows, all from one sample in a study of blood T cells in healthy people across ages. TCRdb processed the 5' RACE reads anew with MiXCR; each CDR3 protein has one entry. The repertoire holds about 1.5 million distinct CDR3 sequences, with 35% to 45% as singletons. The material sequenced was blood. These receptors were taken from a woman younger than 35 in good health. The CDR3 runs from the conserved cysteine through the conserved F or W. Fields, in order: V gene, D gene, clone size, J gene, CDR3 protein, CDR3 DNA. A D gene is named only where the DNA matches it firmly. For some rows the clone size is stated as once, few or many, or as a class when expanded; others skip it.

TRBV6-1	.	.	TRBJ1-1	CASSHNQGFDTEAFF	TGTGCCAGCAGTCATAACCAGGGGTTTGACACTGAAGCTTTCTTT
TRBV30	.	.	TRBJ2-1	CAWSFSGEQFF	TGTGCCTGGAGTTTCAGCGGGGAGCAGTTCTTC
TRBV20-1	.	.	TRBJ1-5	CSARGGDQPQHF	TGCAGTGCTAGAGGTGGGGACCAGCCCCAGCATTTT
TRBV7-9	TRBD1	few	TRBJ1-5	CASSNGQGYQPQHF	TGTGCCAGCAGCAACGGACAGGGTTATCAGCCCCAGCATTTT
TRBV24-1	TRBD1	.	TRBJ2-1	CATSDDGTGGTNNEQFF	TGTGCCACCAGTGATGACGGGACAGGGGGTACCAACAATGAGCAGTTCTTC
TRBV7-9	TRBD1	few	TRBJ2-1	CASSLTGGFQFF	TGTGCCAGCAGCTTAACAGGGGGTTTTCAGTTCTTC
TRBV28	TRBD2	.	TRBJ2-1	CANSIGGGWDNNEQFF	TGTGCCAACAGCATCGGGGGGGGGTGGGACAACAATGAGCAGTTCTTC
TRBV4-3	.	.	TRBJ2-1	CASSQGSLNEQFF	TGCGCCAGCAGCCAAGGATCCCTCAATGAGCAGTTCTTC
TRBV6-1	.	.	TRBJ2-7	CASRPYRDLALGYEQYF	TGTGCCAGCAGGCCCTATAGGGACCTAGCCCTGGGGTACGAGCAGTACTTC
TRBV4-1	.	.	TRBJ1-2	CASSHSATDYGYTF	TGCGCCAGCAGCCACAGTGCGACGGACTATGGCTACACCTTC
TRBV4-1	TRBD2	few	TRBJ2-1	CASSSGTSGGARNEQFF	TGCGCCAGCAGCTCAGGGACTAGCGGGGGCGCTCGCAATGAGCAGTTCTTC
TRBV4-2	TRBD1	few	TRBJ2-3	CASSQGALGQVTDTQYF	TGTGCCAGCAGCCAAGGGGCGTTGGGACAGGTTACAGATACGCAGTATTTT
TRBV30	.	few	TRBJ2-7	CAGSAYYEQYF	TGTGCCGGGAGTGCCTACTACGAGCAGTACTTC
TRBV2	.	.	TRBJ1-1	CASSEGTTRMTEAFF	TGTGCCAGCAGCGAGGGGACAACTAGGATGACTGAAGCTTTCTTT